A selection of T cell receptor beta chains follows, all from one sample in a study of T cell repertoires in cytomegalovirus infection. These receptors have no known antigen. MiXCR, run by TCRdb on the reads, gives a single entry per CDR3 protein. The repertoire holds approximately 590,000 distinct CDR3 sequences, around 40% seen once, with 48% in the top ten. Sequenced here: cultured PBMCs, sampled from culture after CMV antigen stimulation. All receptors come from a human donor in good health (CMV status not recorded). Some clones in this sample may be carry-over from other donors' samples. The CDR3 runs from the conserved cysteine through the conserved F or W. D genes are given only for firm matches. Clone size is stated in some rows and not others, as once, few, many or a class when expanded.

clone size	D gene	V gene	J gene	CDR3 DNA	CDR3 protein
.	.	TRBV11-2	TRBJ1-1	TGTGCCAGCAGCCCAAAGGGGAACACTGAAGCTTTCTTT	CASSPKGNTEAFF
.	.	TRBV2	TRBJ2-7	TGTGCCAGCAGTGTTCAGGGGCGCGCCTACGAGCAGTACTTC	CASSVQGRAYEQYF
.	TRBD1	TRBV7-6	TRBJ1-5	TGTGCCAGCAGCTTCTCCTACGGGACAGTAGGCAATCAGCCCCAGCATTTT	CASSFSYGTVGNQPQHF
.	TRBD1	TRBV12-3/TRBV12-4	TRBJ2-3	TGTGCCAGCAGTCTATCCGGACAGGAAGATACGCAGTATTTT	CASSLSGQEDTQYF
.	.	TRBV2	TRBJ2-7	TGTGCCAGCGCTTCAGGGGCTGGAGGCGAGCAGTACTTC	CASASGAGGEQYF
.	TRBD1	TRBV6-2/TRBV6-3	TRBJ2-7	TGTGCCAGCAGTTACCCGGGACAGGGGTGGACCGAGCAGTACTTC	CASSYPGQGWTEQYF
.	TRBD1	TRBV29-1	TRBJ2-1	TGCAGCGTCAAAGGGACAGGGTATTTCTACAATGAGCAGTTCTTC	CSVKGTGYFYNEQFF
.	TRBD1	TRBV5-8	TRBJ1-6	TGTGCCAGCAGCTTACCCTACAGGACAGGGAATTCACCCCTCCACTTT	CASSLPYRTGNSPLHF
once	TRBD1	TRBV24-1	TRBJ2-1	TGTGCCACCAGTGATTCGACAGGGGCGGGCAATGAGCAGTTCTTC	CATSDSTGAGNEQFF
.	.	TRBV5-5	TRBJ2-1	TGTGCCAGCAGCCTTCAGGTCCAAGGGTGGAGCTACAATGAGCAGTTCTTC	CASSLQVQGWSYNEQFF
few	.	TRBV28	TRBJ2-6	TGTGCCAGCGGAACGTTAAATGGTGGGGCCAACGTCCTGACTTTC	CASGTLNGGANVLTF
few	.	TRBV7-2	TRBJ1-3	TGTGCCAGCAGCTTTGTCCGTAGCACCATATATTTT	CASSFVRSTIYF
.	.	TRBV11-2	TRBJ2-4	TGTGCCAGCAGCTTAGATGATTGGATAGGCAAAAACATTCAGTACTTC	CASSLDDWIGKNIQYF
few	TRBD2	TRBV5-3	TRBJ2-1	TGTGCCAGCACTTCCCCGCAGGGAGGGCGAGGCGCGAATGAGCAGTTCTTC	CASTSPQGGRGANEQFF
many	.	TRBV7-2	TRBJ2-3	TGTGCCAGCAGCCCGTACGGCACAGATACGCAGTATTTT	CASSPYGTDTQYF
many	.	TRBV27	TRBJ1-2	TGTGCCAGCAGACCGGGACAAAGGGGGGGTAACTATGGCTACACCTTC	CASRPGQRGGNYGYTF
few	TRBD1	TRBV10-3	TRBJ2-5	TGTGCCATCAGAGGGGGCTGGGAGACCCAGTACTTC	CAIRGGWETQYF
.	.	TRBV20-1	TRBJ2-3	TGCAGTGCCGCATGGGGCAGGAGAAGCACAGATACGCAGTATTTT	CSAAWGRRSTDTQYF
few	TRBD1	TRBV27	TRBJ1-6	TGTGCCAGCAGTTTAAGACACAGGGGATCACCCCTCCACTTT	CASSLRHRGSPLHF
few	.	TRBV12-3/TRBV12-4	TRBJ1-2	TGTGCCAGCAGTTTGGAATGGACGGACATCTATGGCTACACCTTC	CASSLEWTDIYGYTF
.	TRBD1	TRBV2	TRBJ1-2	TGTGCCAGCAGCGCGACAGGGGAGGACTATGGCTACACCTTC	CASSATGEDYGYTF
.	.	TRBV6-1	TRBJ1-4	TGTGCCAGCAGTGAACAGTCAACTAATGAAAAACTGTTTTTT	CASSEQSTNEKLFF
.	.	TRBV6-6	TRBJ2-7	TGTGCCAGCTCCCGGCTCACCTACGAGCAGTACTTC	CASSRLTYEQYF
.	.	TRBV20-1	TRBJ2-2	TGCAGTGCTAGAGGACCCGGGAATGCCGGGGAGCTGTTTTTT	CSARGPGNAGELFF
few	.	TRBV11-1	TRBJ2-3	TGTGCCAGCAGCTTAGCGCCAGGGGCCACAGATACGCAGTATTTT	CASSLAPGATDTQYF
.	.	TRBV20-1	TRBJ2-5	TGCAGTGCCTCAGCCGGGGGCCAAGAGACCCAGTACTTC	CSASAGGQETQYF
.	.	TRBV7-8	TRBJ2-1	TGTGCCAGCAGCTTCAAGGGAGCCAATGAGCAGTTCTTC	CASSFKGANEQFF
.	.	TRBV12-3/TRBV12-4	TRBJ2-3	TGTGCCAGCAGTCCCCCGGGGGTTACAGATACGCAGTATTTT	CASSPPGVTDTQYF
many	.	TRBV7-2	TRBJ1-2	TGTGCCAGCAGCGCATGGGGGCGGGATGGCTACACCTTC	CASSAWGRDGYTF
.	TRBD1	TRBV7-8	TRBJ2-1	TGTGCCACCTGGACAGGGAAGGATGAGCAGTTCTTC	CATWTGKDEQFF
few	.	TRBV5-3	TRBJ1-5	TGTGCCAGCAGCCGGAGAGAGCCCCAGCATTTT	CASSRREPQHF
.	.	TRBV6-2/TRBV6-3	TRBJ2-7	TGTGCCAGCAGTTTCGCCGGACAGCCCCATGGGGACGAGCAGTACTTC	CASSFAGQPHGDEQYF
.	.	TRBV12-3/TRBV12-4	TRBJ1-5	TGTGCCAGCAGCCCCCTCGAGTGGCAGCCCCAGCATTTT	CASSPLEWQPQHF
few	TRBD2	TRBV7-2	TRBJ2-3	TGTGCCAGCAGCTTAGTTGGGGGGGGGAGCACAGATACGCAGTATTTT	CASSLVGGGSTDTQYF
few	.	TRBV10-3	TRBJ1-2	TGTGCCATCAGTGTTCGTGGAGGGGACTATGGCTACACCTTC	CAISVRGGDYGYTF
.	.	TRBV9	TRBJ1-2	TGTGCCAGCAGCGTAGGAATGGATGGCTACACCTTC	CASSVGMDGYTF
.	.	TRBV5-5	TRBJ2-7	TGTGCCAGCAGCTTGGGACTGAATCCCTACGAGCAGTACTTC	CASSLGLNPYEQYF
.	.	TRBV6-2/TRBV6-3	TRBJ1-5	TGTGCCAGCAGTTACTCTGCGGATCAGCCCCAGCATTTT	CASSYSADQPQHF
few	TRBD2	TRBV5-1	TRBJ2-7	TGCGCCAGCAGCTCGGAGCGGGGTCGGGCCTACGAGCAGTACTTC	CASSSERGRAYEQYF
.	.	TRBV18	TRBJ2-6	TGTGCCAGCTCTCCTTCAAACTCTGGGGCCAACGTCCTGACTTTC	CASSPSNSGANVLTF
.	TRBD2	TRBV28	TRBJ2-3	TGTGCCAGCACGCCGGGGGGGGGCGTGACAGATACGCAGTATTTT	CASTPGGGVTDTQYF
.	TRBD1	TRBV7-2	TRBJ1-6	TGTGCCAGCAGCTTTGCCGGGACAGGGTTTAAGTCACCCCTCCACTTT	CASSFAGTGFKSPLHF
.	.	TRBV18	TRBJ1-1	TGTGCCAGCTCACCACGGGGGTACACTGAAGCTTTCTTT	CASSPRGYTEAFF
.	.	TRBV20-1	TRBJ1-1	TGCAGTGCTAGCAAGAGGTACACTGAAGCTTTCTTT	CSASKRYTEAFF
.	.	TRBV5-5	TRBJ1-6	TGTGCCAGTCGGTGGTCCGATTCACCCCTCCACTTT	CASRWSDSPLHF
few	TRBD2	TRBV7-9	TRBJ2-5	TGTGCCAGCAGCTCCGCGGGAGCGCCCCCCCAAGAGACCCAGTACTTC	CASSSAGAPPQETQYF
.	.	TRBV5-1	TRBJ1-1	TGCGCCAGCAGAACCTACCCGGGGGGGAACACTGAAGCTTTCTTT	CASRTYPGGNTEAFF